This T cell receptor beta chain was retrieved from a study of cytotoxic CD8 clonotypes in ibrutinib-treated CLL. Germline V lookup: CDR1 SGHTA, CDR2 FQGNSA. V gave up 1 base and J gave up 2 bases, with 9 bases separating them. The CDR3 extends over 15 amino acids. Data came from immunoSEQ multiplex PCR; TCRdb stores just in-frame clones and leaves some out. The data contain about 140,000 clones, 77% of them singletons. Findings and caveats of the study: Contraction or stability on treatment was seen for public clonotypes, which were uncommon.

This clone showed up just a few times. Its antigen is still unknown. The chain employs TRBV7-2 and TRBJ1-5, with no clear D. The receptor comes from a human donor with chronic lymphocytic leukemia. Material: PBMCs, obtained after 12 months of ibrutinib treatment. In nucleotides, the CDR3 is TGTGCCAGCAGCTTAGTGGGTGGGGGCAATCAGCCCCAGCATTTT. Its protein product is CASSLVGGGNQPQHF.